One TCR beta chain is described in this entry. Its antigen is still unknown. Trimming took off 5 bases at V and 1 base at J, with 14 bases between the two ends. CDR3 length equals 15 residues. Looked up from germline, CDR1 is SEHNR and CDR2 is FQNEAQ (reference sequence). The source of the sample is a study of T cells in narcolepsy. Points from the study as a whole: No autoreactive T cell clone sequences appeared in some memory CD4+ repertoires.

Only in-frame clones appear in the TCRdb table, and some are missing; sequencing was by immunoSEQ multiplex PCR. The sample consists of about 30,000 clones, about 83% of them appearing once. This chain links TRBV7-9 with TRBJ1-1, with a tentative D call TRBD1 (6 bases). The clonotype comes from a human donor with narcolepsy. Specimen: CD45RA- memory CD4+ T cells from PBMCs. Written as DNA, the CDR3 is TGTGCCAGCAGCGCCGACAGGCAAGAGAACACTGAAGCTTTCTTT. Its translation: CASSADRQENTEAFF.